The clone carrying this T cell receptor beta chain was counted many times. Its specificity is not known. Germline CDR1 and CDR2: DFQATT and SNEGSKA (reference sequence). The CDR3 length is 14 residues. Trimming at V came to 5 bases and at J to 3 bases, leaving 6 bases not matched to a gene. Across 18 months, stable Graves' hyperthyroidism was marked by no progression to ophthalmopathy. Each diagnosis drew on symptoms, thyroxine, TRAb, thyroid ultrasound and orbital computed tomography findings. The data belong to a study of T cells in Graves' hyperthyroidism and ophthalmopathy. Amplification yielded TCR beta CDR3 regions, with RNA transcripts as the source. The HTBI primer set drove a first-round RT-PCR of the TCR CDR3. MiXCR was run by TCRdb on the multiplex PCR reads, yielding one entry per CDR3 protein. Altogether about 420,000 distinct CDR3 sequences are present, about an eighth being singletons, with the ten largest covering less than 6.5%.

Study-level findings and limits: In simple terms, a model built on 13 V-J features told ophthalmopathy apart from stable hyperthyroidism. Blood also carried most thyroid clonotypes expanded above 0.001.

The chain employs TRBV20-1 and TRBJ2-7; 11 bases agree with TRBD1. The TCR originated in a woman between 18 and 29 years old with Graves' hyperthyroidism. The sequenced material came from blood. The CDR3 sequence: CSAGSGTGGYEQYF. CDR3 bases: TGCAGTGCTGGTTCCGGGACAGGGGGCTACGAGCAGTACTTC.